This T cell receptor (beta chain) derives from a study of glioma-infiltrating T cells. The study's findings and limits: Gliomas, especially low-grade, showed above-expected tissue-blood divergence; non-neoplastic patients showed below. CDR3 overlap between tissue and blood was very small.

Amplification of TCR alpha and beta CDR3 regions from RNA used iRepertoire nested multiplex PCR. Input was 100-400 ng of tissue mRNA or PBMC total RNA. TCRdb re-derived calls from the multiplex PCR reads in MiXCR, one entry per CDR3 protein. In the table there are under 200,000 distinct CDR3 sequences, more than 35% of which are singletons. There are many counts of this clonotype. The target antigen is unknown. The CDR3 sequence is 15 residues long. Germline V gene data show CDR1 as MDHEN and CDR2 as SYDVKM. The junction had 10 bases not matched to a gene; V was cut back by 5 bases and J by 10 bases. The rearrangement links TRBV28 to TRBJ1-4; 10 bases fit TRBD1. The sequence came from a human donor with low-grade glioma or glioblastoma, undergoing nonglioma brain surgery, or in good health (not recorded which). The sequenced material came from glioma tissue, nonneoplastic brain tissue, or PBMCs (not recorded which). CDR3: CASSLPGTGEGKLFF. The CDR3, as DNA: TGTGCCAGCAGTCTCCCTGGGACAGGGGAGGGAAAACTGTTTTTT.